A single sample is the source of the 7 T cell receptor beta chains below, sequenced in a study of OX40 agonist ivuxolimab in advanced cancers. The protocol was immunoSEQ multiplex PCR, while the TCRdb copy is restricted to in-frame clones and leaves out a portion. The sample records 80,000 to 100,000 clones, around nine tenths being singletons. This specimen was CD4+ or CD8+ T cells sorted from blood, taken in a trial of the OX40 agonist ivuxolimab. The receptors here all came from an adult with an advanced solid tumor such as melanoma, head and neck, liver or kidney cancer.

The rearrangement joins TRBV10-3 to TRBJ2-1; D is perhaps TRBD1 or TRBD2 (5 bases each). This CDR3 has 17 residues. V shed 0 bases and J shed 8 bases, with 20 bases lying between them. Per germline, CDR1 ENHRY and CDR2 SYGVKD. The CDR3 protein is CAISESDLLVGVHEQFF. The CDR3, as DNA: TGTGCCATCAGTGAGTCCGACCTCCTAGTGGGGGTCCATGAGCAGTTCTTC.

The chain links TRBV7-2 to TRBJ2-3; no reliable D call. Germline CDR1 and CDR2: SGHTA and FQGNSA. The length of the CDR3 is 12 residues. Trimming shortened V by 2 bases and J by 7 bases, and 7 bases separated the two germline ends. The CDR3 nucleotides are TGTGCCAGCAGCTTATCCCATAATACGCAGTATTTT. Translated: CASSLSHNTQYF.

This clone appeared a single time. The CDR3, as DNA: TGTGCCAGCTCACCTCGAGGGGAAACCCGTACGGAGCAGTACTTC. Translated, it gives CASSPRGETRTEQYF. This chain joins TRBV18 and TRBJ2-7, with D tentatively TRBD1 or TRBD2 (5 bases each). With 3 bases removed from V and 7 bases from J, the gap between germline ends came to 19 bases. Germline V gives CDR1 KGHSH, CDR2 LQKENI. This CDR3 contains 15 residues.

As DNA, the CDR3 is TGTGCCAGCAGTGAGACACTTCATAATCAGCCCCAGCATTTT. Translation: CASSETLHNQPQHF. This chain links TRBV6-1 with TRBJ1-5, with no clear D. This CDR3 comprises 14 residues. Trimming took off 3 bases at V and 4 bases at J, with 10 bases between the two ends. CDR1 and CDR2 (germline): MNHNS, SASEGT.

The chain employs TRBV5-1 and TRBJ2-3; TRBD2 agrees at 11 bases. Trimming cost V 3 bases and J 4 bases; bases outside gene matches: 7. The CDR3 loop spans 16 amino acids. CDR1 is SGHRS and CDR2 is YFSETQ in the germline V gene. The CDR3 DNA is TGCGCCAGCAGCTCCGCCGGGACTAGCGGTGCAGATACGCAGTATTTT. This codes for CASSSAGTSGADTQYF.

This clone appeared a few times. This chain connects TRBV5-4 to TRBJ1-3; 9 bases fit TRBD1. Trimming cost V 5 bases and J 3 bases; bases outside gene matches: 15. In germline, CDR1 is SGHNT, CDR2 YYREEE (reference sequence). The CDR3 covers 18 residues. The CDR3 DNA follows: TGTGCCAGCAGTCGAAATATACAGGGGGCAGGCAGTGGAAACACCATATATTTT. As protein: CASSRNIQGAGSGNTIYF.

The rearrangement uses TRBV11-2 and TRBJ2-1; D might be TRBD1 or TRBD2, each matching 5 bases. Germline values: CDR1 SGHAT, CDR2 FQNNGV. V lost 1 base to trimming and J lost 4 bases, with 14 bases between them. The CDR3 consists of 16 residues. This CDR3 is CASSLVGGPLYNEQFF. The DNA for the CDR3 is TGTGCCAGCAGCTTAGTTGGGGGACCACTTTACAATGAGCAGTTCTTC.